The rows below give T cell receptor beta chains drawn from one sample of a study of shared clonotypes between healthy human individuals. Profiling relied on immunoSEQ multiplex PCR, and the TCRdb table lists in-frame clones only, not all of them. The sample shows approximately 2.4 million clones, approximately 96% of them seen only once. Specimen: naive CD4+ T cells sorted from blood. These receptors all come from a man between 18 and 35 years old in good health. Each CDR3 is given with its conserved first and last residue. A D gene is named only where the DNA matches it firmly. Size is stated for part of the rows, as once, few or many counts, or as a class when the clone is expanded.

. | TRBJ1-1 | . | TRBV2 | TGTGCCAGCAGTGAAGGGGGGGTGGAGGCTTTCTTT | CASSEGGVEAFF
. | TRBJ2-7 | TRBD2 | TRBV7-2 | TGTGCCAGCAGCTTAGTAGCGGGAAGCTCCTACGAGCAGTACTTC | CASSLVAGSSYEQYF
. | TRBJ2-7 | TRBD2 | TRBV29-1 | TGCAGCGTAGCGGGGACTTACGAGCAGTACTTC | CSVAGTYEQYF
. | TRBJ1-5 | . | TRBV10-3 | TGTGCCATCGCTCAGGAGGGCACGATGCCCCAGCATTTT | CAIAQEGTMPQHF
. | TRBJ2-5 | . | TRBV5-1 | TGCGCCAGCAGCTTGGGCCTTGCGGGCGAAGAGACCCAGTACTTC | CASSLGLAGEETQYF
. | TRBJ1-4 | . | TRBV7-9 | TGTGCCAGCAGCAAGGGGGGTAAGGATGAAAAACTGTTTTTT | CASSKGGKDEKLFF
. | TRBJ2-7 | TRBD2 | TRBV6-5 | TGTGCCAGCAGCGCAAGCGGGAGGGTTTTTCGCGAGCAGTACTTC | CASSASGRVFREQYF
. | TRBJ1-6 | . | TRBV2 | TGTGCCAGCAGTGACCAGGGCCGCTCACCCCTCCACTTT | CASSDQGRSPLHF
. | TRBJ1-4 | . | TRBV28 | TGTGCCAGCAGCGGGGTTAATGAAAAACTGTTTTTT | CASSGVNEKLFF
. | TRBJ2-3 | . | TRBV6-5 | TGTGCCAGCAGTTACCTAGTAGGAGATACGCAGTATTTT | CASSYLVGDTQYF
. | TRBJ2-3 | TRBD1 | TRBV2 | TGTGCCAGCAGTGTCCTGGGACAGCCCAGCACAGATACGCAGTATTTT | CASSVLGQPSTDTQYF
. | TRBJ1-2 | . | TRBV15 | TGTGCCACCAGCAGAGATGATGGCTACACCTTC | CATSRDDGYTF
. | TRBJ2-7 | . | TRBV6-1 | TGTGCCAGCAGTGAATGGGGAAGGGCGAGCGCCTACGAGCAGTACTTC | CASSEWGRASAYEQYF
. | TRBJ2-3 | TRBD1 | TRBV9 | TGTGCCAGCAGCGTCCGGGACAGGGAATGGAATACGCAGTATTTT | CASSVRDREWNTQYF
. | TRBJ1-2 | . | TRBV9 | TGTGCCAGCAGCGTCGGGGTCCCAGGGCACTATGGCTACACCTTC | CASSVGVPGHYGYTF
. | TRBJ2-3 | . | TRBV20-1 | TGCAGTGCTAGCCGAGCAGATACGCAGTATTTT | CSASRADTQYF
. | TRBJ1-2 | TRBD1 | TRBV5-1 | TGCGCCAGCAGCCGGGACAGAGACCCCTATGGCTACACCTTC | CASSRDRDPYGYTF
. | TRBJ1-1 | . | TRBV25-1 | TGTGCCAGCACCGGCACCGGGTGGACTGAAGCTTTCTTT | CASTGTGWTEAFF
. | TRBJ2-3 | . | TRBV30 | TGTGCCTGGAGCCCTAGGGGGAGGTACACAGATACGCAGTATTTT | CAWSPRGRYTDTQYF
. | TRBJ1-2 | . | TRBV6-6 | TGTGCCAGCAGTTACTCGGGTGGGGAGAGCGGCTACACCTTC | CASSYSGGESGYTF
. | TRBJ1-6 | . | TRBV10-3 | TGTGCCATCAGTGAGTCGCTAGCAGGGATCGGGAGTAATTCACCCCTCCACTTT | CAISESLAGIGSNSPLHF
. | TRBJ2-7 | . | TRBV9 | TGTGCCAGCAGCGGAGGAGGGGCAGGGGGCGAGCAGTACTTC | CASSGGGAGGEQYF
. | TRBJ2-5 | TRBD1 | TRBV6-1 | TGTGCCAGCAGTGAATGGGGGACAGGGGGCAGGAAGACCCAGTACTTC | CASSEWGTGGRKTQYF
. | TRBJ2-5 | TRBD2 | TRBV4-1 | TGCGCCAGCAGCCAAGACGAGCGGGGGGTTTTCCAAGAGACCCAGTACTTC | CASSQDERGVFQETQYF
. | TRBJ1-1 | TRBD1 | TRBV28 | TGTGCCAGCAGTTTTCAGGGGGCTGAAGCTTTCTTT | CASSFQGAEAFF
. | TRBJ1-2 | TRBD1 | TRBV6-1 | TGTGCCAGCAGTGACATCGGGACAGTTGGGAACTATGGCTACACCTTC | CASSDIGTVGNYGYTF
. | TRBJ2-3 | . | TRBV7-3 | TGTGCCAGCAGCTTAGGGGTAGCTAGCACAGATACGCAGTATTTT | CASSLGVASTDTQYF
few | TRBJ1-2 | TRBD1 | TRBV6-1 | TGTGCCAGCAGCGTGGACAGGGTCTATGGCTACACCTTC | CASSVDRVYGYTF
. | TRBJ1-1 | TRBD1 | TRBV5-1 | TGCGCCAGCAGGCGGACAGGGGATGAAGCTTTCTTT | CASRRTGDEAFF
. | TRBJ2-5 | . | TRBV30 | TGTGCCTGGAGCCTCCTCCGCGGAGGGTCGACCCAGTACTTC | CAWSLLRGGSTQYF
. | TRBJ1-1 | . | TRBV2 | TGTGCCAGCAGTCCCGAGCTCAACACTGAAGCTTTCTTT | CASSPELNTEAFF
. | TRBJ2-5 | . | TRBV5-1 | TGCGCCAGCAGCTTGGCGGGGACCCTCAATTCGGCAGAGACCCAGTACTTC | CASSLAGTLNSAETQYF
. | TRBJ2-3 | TRBD2 | TRBV2 | TGTGCCAGCAGTGAACCTGTAGCGGGAGGCACAGATACGCAGTATTTT | CASSEPVAGGTDTQYF
few | TRBJ2-7 | . | TRBV7-9 | TGTGCCAGCAGCTTGACCTCCTACGAGCAGTACTTC | CASSLTSYEQYF
. | TRBJ2-7 | TRBD2 | TRBV5-1 | TGCGCCAGCAGCTTCCGCCAACCCGGTACTAGCGCCCCTGGTGAGTCATACTTC | CASSFRQPGTSAPGESYF
. | TRBJ2-3 | . | TRBV5-1 | TGCGCCAGCTCAAATCAAGTCGGGGACACGCAGTATTTT | CASSNQVGDTQYF
. | TRBJ2-5 | TRBD1 | TRBV5-1 | TGCGCCAGCCGATTCGAGACAGGGCAAGAGACCCAGTACTTC | CASRFETGQETQYF
. | TRBJ1-4 | TRBD1 | TRBV11-3 | TGTGCCAGCAGTACGACCAAGGGGGCAGGTAATGAAAAACTGTTTTTT | CASSTTKGAGNEKLFF
. | TRBJ2-1 | . | TRBV5-6 | TGTGCCAGCAGCCGCGGCGGGGCAGGAGGCAATGAGCAGTTCTTC | CASSRGGAGGNEQFF